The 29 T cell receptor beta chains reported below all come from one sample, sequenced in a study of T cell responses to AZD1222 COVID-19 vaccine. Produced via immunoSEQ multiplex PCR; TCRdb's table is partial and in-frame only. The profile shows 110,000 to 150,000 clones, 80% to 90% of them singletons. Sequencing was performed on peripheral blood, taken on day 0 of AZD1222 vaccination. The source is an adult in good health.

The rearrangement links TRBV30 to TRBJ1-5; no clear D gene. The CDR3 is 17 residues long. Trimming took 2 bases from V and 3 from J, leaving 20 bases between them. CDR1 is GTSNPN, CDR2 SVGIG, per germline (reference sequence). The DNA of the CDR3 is TGTGCCTGGAGTCCTTCCCCCGACAACTACGACAATCAGCCCCAGCATTTT. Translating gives CAWSPSPDNYDNQPQHF.

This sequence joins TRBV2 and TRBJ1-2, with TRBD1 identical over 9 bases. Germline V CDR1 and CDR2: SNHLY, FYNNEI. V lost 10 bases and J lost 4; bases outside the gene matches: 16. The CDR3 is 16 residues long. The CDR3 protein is CATPEQGARGGYGYTF. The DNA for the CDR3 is TGTGCCACCCCCGAACAGGGGGCAAGAGGGGGCTATGGCTACACCTTC.

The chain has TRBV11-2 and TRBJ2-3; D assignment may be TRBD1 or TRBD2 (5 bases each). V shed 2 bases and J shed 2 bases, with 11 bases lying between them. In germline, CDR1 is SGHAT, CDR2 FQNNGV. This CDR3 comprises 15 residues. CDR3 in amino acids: CASSLKHGATDTQYF. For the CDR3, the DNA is TGTGCCAGCAGCTTAAAGCACGGGGCCACAGATACGCAGTATTTT.

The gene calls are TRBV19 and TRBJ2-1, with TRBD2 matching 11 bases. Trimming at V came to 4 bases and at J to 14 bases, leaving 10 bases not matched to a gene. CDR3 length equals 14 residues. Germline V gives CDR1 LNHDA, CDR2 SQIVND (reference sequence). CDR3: CASSTGLAGDLKFF. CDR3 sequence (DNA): TGTGCCAGTAGTACTGGACTAGCGGGTGACTTGAAGTTCTTC.

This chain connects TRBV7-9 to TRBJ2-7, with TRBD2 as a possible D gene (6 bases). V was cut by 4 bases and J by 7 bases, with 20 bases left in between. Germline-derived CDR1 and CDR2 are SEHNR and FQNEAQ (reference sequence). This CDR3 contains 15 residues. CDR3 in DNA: TGTGCCAGCAGCTCCTCCGCGACTGGGAGGTTGGAGCAGTACTTC. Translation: CASSSSATGRLEQYF.

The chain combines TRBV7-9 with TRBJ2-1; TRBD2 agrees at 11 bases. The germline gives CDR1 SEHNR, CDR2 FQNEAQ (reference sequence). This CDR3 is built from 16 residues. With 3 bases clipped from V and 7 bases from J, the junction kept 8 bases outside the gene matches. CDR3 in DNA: TGTGCCAGCAGCTTCTTGCTAGCGGGGGGTTTGAATGAGCAGTTCTTC. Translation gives CASSFLLAGGLNEQFF.

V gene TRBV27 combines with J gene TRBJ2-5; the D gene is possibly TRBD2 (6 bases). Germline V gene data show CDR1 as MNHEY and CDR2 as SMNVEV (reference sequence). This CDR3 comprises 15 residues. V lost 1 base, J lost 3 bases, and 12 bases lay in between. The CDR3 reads CASSLLGGLEETQYF. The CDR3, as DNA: TGTGCCAGCAGTTTATTAGGAGGGTTGGAAGAGACCCAGTACTTC.

CDR3 coding DNA: TGTGCCAGCTCACCGCCTAGCGGCTTCCAAGAGACCCAGTACTTC. This sequence encodes CASSPPSGFQETQYF. The gene calls are TRBV18 and TRBJ2-5; 7 bases map to TRBD2. Germline assignment: CDR1 KGHSH and CDR2 LQKENI. There are 15 residues in the CDR3. V lost 3 bases, J lost 1 base, and 5 bases stayed unmatched.

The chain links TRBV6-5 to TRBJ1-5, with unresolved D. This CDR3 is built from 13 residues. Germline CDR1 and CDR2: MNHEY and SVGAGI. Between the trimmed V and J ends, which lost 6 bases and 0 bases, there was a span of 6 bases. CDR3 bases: TGTGCCAGCAGACAAACTAGCAATCAGCCCCAGCATTTT. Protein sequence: CASRQTSNQPQHF.

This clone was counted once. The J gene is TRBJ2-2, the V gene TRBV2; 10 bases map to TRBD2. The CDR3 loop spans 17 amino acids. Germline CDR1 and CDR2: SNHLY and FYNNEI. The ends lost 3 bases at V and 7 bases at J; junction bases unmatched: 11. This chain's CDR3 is CASSDRMASGRGGELFF. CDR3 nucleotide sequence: TGTGCCAGCAGTGATAGAATGGCTAGCGGGAGAGGCGGGGAGCTGTTTTTT.

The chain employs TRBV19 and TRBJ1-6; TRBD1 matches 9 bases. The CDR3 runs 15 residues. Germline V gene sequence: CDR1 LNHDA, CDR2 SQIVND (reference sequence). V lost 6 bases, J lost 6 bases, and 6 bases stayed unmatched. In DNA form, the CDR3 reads TGTGCCAGTAGGACCTGGGACAGGGCTAATTCACCCCTCCACTTT. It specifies CASRTWDRANSPLHF.

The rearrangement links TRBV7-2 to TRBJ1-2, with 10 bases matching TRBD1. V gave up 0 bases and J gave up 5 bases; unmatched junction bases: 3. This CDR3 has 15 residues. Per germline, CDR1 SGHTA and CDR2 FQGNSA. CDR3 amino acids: CASSLASGQGYGYTF. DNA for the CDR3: TGTGCCAGCAGCTTAGCGTCGGGACAGGGGTATGGCTACACCTTC. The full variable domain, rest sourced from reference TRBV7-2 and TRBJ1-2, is GAGVSQSPSNKVTEKGKDVELRCDPISGHTALYWYRQSLGQGLEFLIYFQGNSAPDKSGLPSDRFSAERTGGSVSTLTIQRTQQEDSAVYLCASSLASGQGYGYTFGSGTRLTVV.

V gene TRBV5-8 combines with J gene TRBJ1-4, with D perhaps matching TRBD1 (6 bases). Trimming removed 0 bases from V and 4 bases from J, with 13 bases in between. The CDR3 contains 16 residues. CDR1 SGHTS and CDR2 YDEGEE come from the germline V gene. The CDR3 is CASSLGAGEINEKLFF. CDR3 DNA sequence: TGTGCCAGCAGCTTGGGAGCAGGGGAAATTAATGAAAAACTGTTTTTT.

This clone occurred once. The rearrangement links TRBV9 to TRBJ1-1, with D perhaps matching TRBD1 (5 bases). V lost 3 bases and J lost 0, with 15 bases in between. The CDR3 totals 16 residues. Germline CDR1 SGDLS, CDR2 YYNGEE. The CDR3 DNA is TGTGCCAGCAGCGAGACGGGGCCGCCAATGAACACTGAAGCTTTCTTT. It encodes CASSETGPPMNTEAFF.

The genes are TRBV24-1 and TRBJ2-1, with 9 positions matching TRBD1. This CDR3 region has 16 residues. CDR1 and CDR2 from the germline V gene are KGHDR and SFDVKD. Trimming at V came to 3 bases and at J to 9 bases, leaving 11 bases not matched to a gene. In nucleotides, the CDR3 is TGTGCCACCAGTGATACAGGGGGCGCGGTGATAGGTGAGCAGTTCTTC. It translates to CATSDTGGAVIGEQFF.

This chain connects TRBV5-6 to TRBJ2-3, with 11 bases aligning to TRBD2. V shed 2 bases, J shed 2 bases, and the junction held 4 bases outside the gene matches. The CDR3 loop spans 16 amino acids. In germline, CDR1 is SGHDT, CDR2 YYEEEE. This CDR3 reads CASSFGTSGYTDTQYF. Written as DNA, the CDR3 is TGTGCCAGCAGCTTTGGGACTAGCGGATACACAGATACGCAGTATTTT.

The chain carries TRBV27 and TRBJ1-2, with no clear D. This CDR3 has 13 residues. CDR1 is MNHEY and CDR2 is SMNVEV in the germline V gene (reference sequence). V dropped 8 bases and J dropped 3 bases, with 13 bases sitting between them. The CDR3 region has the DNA TGTGCCAGCGGTCTGAGGGTCGACTATGGCTACACCTTC. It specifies CASGLRVDYGYTF.

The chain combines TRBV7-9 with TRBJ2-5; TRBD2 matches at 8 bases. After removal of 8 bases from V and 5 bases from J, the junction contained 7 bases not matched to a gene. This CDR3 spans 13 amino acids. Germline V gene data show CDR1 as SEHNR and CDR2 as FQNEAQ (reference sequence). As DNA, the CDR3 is TGTGCCAGCCTCGGGAGGGCCGGCGAGACCCAGTACTTC. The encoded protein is CASLGRAGETQYF. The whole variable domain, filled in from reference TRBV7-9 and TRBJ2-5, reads DTGVSQNPRHKITKRGQNVTFRCDPISEHNRLYWYRQTLGQGPEFLTYFQNEAQLEKSRLLSDRFSAERPKGSFSTLEIQRTEQGDSAMYLCASLGRAGETQYFGPGTRLLVL.

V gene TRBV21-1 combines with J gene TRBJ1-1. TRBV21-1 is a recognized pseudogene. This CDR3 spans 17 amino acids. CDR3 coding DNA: TGTGCCAGCAGCAAGAGGTGTAGGGGAGTCAACAGGACTGAAGCTTTCTTT. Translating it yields CASSKRCRGVNRTEAFF.

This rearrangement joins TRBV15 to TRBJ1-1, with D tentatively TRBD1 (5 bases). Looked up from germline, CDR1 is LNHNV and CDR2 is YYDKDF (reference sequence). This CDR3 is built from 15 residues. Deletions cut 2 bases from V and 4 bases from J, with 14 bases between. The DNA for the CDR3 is TGTGCCACCAGCAGACCCCAGGTTGGGGGCACTGAAGCTTTCTTT. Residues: CATSRPQVGGTEAFF.

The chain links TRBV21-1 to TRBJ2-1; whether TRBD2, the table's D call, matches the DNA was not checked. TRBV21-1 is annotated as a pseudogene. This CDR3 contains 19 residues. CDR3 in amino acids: CASSKKKGYTSRSYNEQFF. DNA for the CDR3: TGTGCCAGCAGCAAAAAAAAGGGGTATACTAGCCGCTCCTACAATGAGCAGTTCTTC.

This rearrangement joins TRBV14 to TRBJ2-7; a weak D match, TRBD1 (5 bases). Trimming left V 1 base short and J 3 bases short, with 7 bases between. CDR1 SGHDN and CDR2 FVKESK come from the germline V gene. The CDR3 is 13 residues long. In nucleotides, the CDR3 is TGTGCCAGCAGCCAAGGACAGATCTACGAGCAGTACTTC. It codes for CASSQGQIYEQYF.

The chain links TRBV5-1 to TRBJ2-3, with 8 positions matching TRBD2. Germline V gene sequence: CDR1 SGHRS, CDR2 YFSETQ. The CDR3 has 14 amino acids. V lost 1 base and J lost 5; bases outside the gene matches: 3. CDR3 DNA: TGCGCCAGCAGCTTGTCCAGCGGGGGAGATACGCAGTATTTT. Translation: CASSLSSGGDTQYF.

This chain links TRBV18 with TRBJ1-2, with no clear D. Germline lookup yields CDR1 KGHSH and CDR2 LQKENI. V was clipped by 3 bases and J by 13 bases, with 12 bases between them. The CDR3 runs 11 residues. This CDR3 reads CASSPAIKATF. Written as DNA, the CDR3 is TGTGCCAGCTCACCGGCGATAAAGGCCACCTTC.

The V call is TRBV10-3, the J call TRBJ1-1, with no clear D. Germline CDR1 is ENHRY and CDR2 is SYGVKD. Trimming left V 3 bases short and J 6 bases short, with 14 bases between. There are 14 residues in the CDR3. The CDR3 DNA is TGTGCCATCAGTGACGACAAGGCGTCGTCTGAAGCTTTCTTT. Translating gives CAISDDKASSEAFF.

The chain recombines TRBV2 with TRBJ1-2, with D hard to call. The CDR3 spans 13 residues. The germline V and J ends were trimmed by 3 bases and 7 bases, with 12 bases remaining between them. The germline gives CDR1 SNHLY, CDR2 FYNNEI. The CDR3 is CASSDLAGGGYTF. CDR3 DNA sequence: TGTGCCAGCAGTGATTTGGCAGGCGGTGGCTACACCTTC.

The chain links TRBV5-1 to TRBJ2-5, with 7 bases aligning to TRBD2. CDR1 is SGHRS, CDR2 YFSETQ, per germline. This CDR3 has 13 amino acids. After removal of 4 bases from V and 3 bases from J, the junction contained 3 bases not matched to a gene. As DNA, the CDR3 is TGCGCCAGCAGCAGTCTAGCGGAAGAGACCCAGTACTTC. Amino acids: CASSSLAEETQYF.

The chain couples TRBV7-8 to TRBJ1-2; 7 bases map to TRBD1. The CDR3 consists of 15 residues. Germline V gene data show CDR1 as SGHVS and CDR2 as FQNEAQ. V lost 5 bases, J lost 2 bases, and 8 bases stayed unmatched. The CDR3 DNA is TGTGCCAGCAGCAGCCGACAGGGAGTCAACTATGGCTACACCTTC. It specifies CASSSRQGVNYGYTF.

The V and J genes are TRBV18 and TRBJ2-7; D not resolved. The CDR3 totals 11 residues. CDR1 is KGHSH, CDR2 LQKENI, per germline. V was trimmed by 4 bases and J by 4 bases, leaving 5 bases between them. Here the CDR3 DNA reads TGTGCCAGCTCACTTAGGTACGAGCAGTACTTC. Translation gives CASSLRYEQYF. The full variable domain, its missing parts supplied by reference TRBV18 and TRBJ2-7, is NAGVMQNPRHLVRRRGQEARLRCSPMKGHSHVYWYRQLPEEGLKFMVYLQKENIIDESGMPKERFSAEFPKEGPSILRIQQVVRGDSAAYFCASSLRYEQYFGPGTRLTVT.